Following are 21 T cell receptor beta chains from one sample sequenced in a study of cytomegalovirus exposure and HLA in healthy donors. It was with 60 Vbeta and 13 Jbeta primers that the PCR ran. The assay was immunoSEQ multiplex PCR, and TCRdb's table has in-frame clones only and misses some. Of approximately 130,000 clones in the sample, approximately 8.6% were seen once. What was sequenced was PBMCs. These receptors originate from a woman in her forties in good health and CMV-seropositive.

This clone was seen more than once but under ten times. The gene calls are TRBV4-1 and TRBJ2-1; D is perhaps TRBD2 (6 bases). Trimming took 4 bases from V and 6 from J, leaving 10 bases between them. The CDR3 covers 13 residues. From germline, CDR1 is MGHRA and CDR2 YSYEKL. The CDR3 sequence is CASSLLGSNEQFF. Written as DNA, the CDR3 is TGCGCCAGCAGCCTCCTCGGGAGCAATGAGCAGTTCTTC.

This chain connects TRBV6-1 to TRBJ2-2, with 9 bases that match TRBD1. CDR3 size: 14 residues. After removal of 9 bases from V and 2 bases from J, the junction contained 4 bases not matched to a gene. Germline CDR1 and CDR2: MNHNS and SASEGT. CDR3 in amino acids: CASPGQGNTGELFF. DNA of the CDR3: TGTGCCAGTCCGGGACAGGGCAACACCGGGGAGCTGTTTTTT.

In this sample, this clone turned up a few times. The chain employs TRBV27 and TRBJ1-5; TRBD1 aligns across 8 bases. The germline V gene has CDR1 MNHEY and CDR2 SMNVEV (reference sequence). The CDR3 extends over 12 amino acids. The J segment lost 7 bases and the V segment lost 7 bases, leaving 3 bases of the junction unmatched. DNA for the CDR3: TGTGCCAGCAAAACAGGGGGACAGCCCCAGCATTTT. It translates to CASKTGGQPQHF.

Of note for this clone: This CDR3 is also generated by other DNA sequences in the sample. V and J are TRBV18 and TRBJ2-7, with D possibly TRBD2 on 6 matching bases. Trimming stripped 3 bases from V and 3 bases from J, with 15 bases between. The V gene's germline CDR1 is KGHSH and CDR2 LQKENI. CDR3 length: 15 amino acids. The CDR3 DNA follows: TGTGCCAGCTCACCTGGGACTCTTGACATCTACGAGCAGTACTTC. Its translation: CASSPGTLDIYEQYF.

V gene TRBV19 combines with J gene TRBJ2-1; TRBD2 might be the D (6 bases). With 5 bases removed from V and 0 bases from J, the gap between germline ends came to 11 bases. The CDR3 loop spans 15 amino acids. Germline loops: CDR1 LNHDA, CDR2 SQIVND (reference sequence). The CDR3 sequence is CASSLEGSSYNEQFF. DNA of the CDR3: TGTGCCAGTAGTCTGGAGGGAAGCTCCTACAATGAGCAGTTCTTC.

This clone turned up a few times. The chain carries TRBV4-2 and TRBJ2-3; no clear D. The CDR3 covers 15 residues. Trimming removed 0 bases from V and 1 base from J, with 8 bases in between. Looked up from germline, CDR1 is LGHNA and CDR2 is YNFKEQ. This CDR3 is CASSQDSSGTDTQYF. The CDR3 DNA sequence: TGTGCCAGCAGCCAAGATTCGTCCGGCACAGATACGCAGTATTTT.

The chain carries TRBV4-1 and TRBJ1-6; D might be TRBD1 (6 bases). This CDR3 contains 15 residues. Germline lookup yields CDR1 MGHRA and CDR2 YSYEKL. Trimming pared 3 bases from V and 7 bases from J, leaving 13 bases between. For the CDR3, the DNA is TGCGCCAGCAGCCAGTACAGGGAGTTGAATTCACCCCTCCACTTT. Its translation is CASSQYRELNSPLHF.

CDR3 nucleotide sequence: TGCGCCAGCAGTGACTTAGGGGGTCGGTCAGGGTCCACCGGGGAGCTGTTTTTT. It is translated as CASSDLGGRSGSTGELFF. J is TRBJ2-2 and V is TRBV10-1; tentatively, D is TRBD1 (6 bases). The germline V gene has CDR1 WNHNN and CDR2 SYGVQD (reference sequence). V lost 3 bases to trimming and J lost 4 bases, with 21 bases between them. This CDR3 spans 18 amino acids.

The chain recombines TRBV18 with TRBJ1-4; 9 bases fit TRBD1. The CDR3 runs to 16 residues. CDR1 is KGHSH and CDR2 is LQKENI in the germline V gene. The ends lost 6 bases at V and 8 bases at J; junction bases unmatched: 13. The DNA for the CDR3 is TGTGCCAGCTCGCTAATTCAGACAGGGGGGAGGGAAAAACTGTTTTTT. Its protein product is CASSLIQTGGREKLFF.

This clone was observed a handful of times. The chain links TRBV7-8 to TRBJ1-1; D is undetermined. This CDR3 has 14 amino acids. The V end was cut by 1 base, the J end by 1 base, with 7 bases between. Germline V gene sequence: CDR1 SGHVS, CDR2 FQNEAQ. CDR3 coding DNA: TGTGCCAGCAGCTTAGGTGCGGCGAACACTGAAGCTTTCTTT. Encoded protein: CASSLGAANTEAFF.

This clone appeared a few times. This chain links TRBV28 with TRBJ1-1; D may be TRBD1 (6 bases). The germline CDR1 and CDR2 sequences are MDHEN and SYDVKM. The CDR3 loop spans 15 amino acids. The V gene lost 6 bases and the J gene lost 1 base, with 15 bases spanning the gap. The CDR3 spells CASSSSGATNTEAFF. For the CDR3, the DNA is TGTGCCAGCAGCTCCTCAGGGGCCACGAACACTGAAGCTTTCTTT.

This clone was seen a few times. This chain's CDR3 is CAWTLKITGSYNEQFF. CDR3 nucleotide sequence: TGTGCCTGGACCCTAAAGATTACGGGGTCCTACAATGAGCAGTTCTTC. The gene calls are TRBV30 and TRBJ2-1, with a weak D call TRBD2 (5 bases). The CDR3 contains 16 residues. Per the germline V gene, CDR1 is GTSNPN and CDR2 is SVGIG (reference sequence). V lost 4 bases and J 1 base, leaving 17 bases between the germline ends.

Only a few counts were recorded for this clone. This sequence joins TRBV7-9 and TRBJ1-3; TRBD1 agrees at 7 bases. Germline V CDR1 and CDR2: SEHNR, FQNEAQ (reference sequence). Trimming cost V 6 bases and J 4 bases; bases outside gene matches: 3. This CDR3 is built from 13 residues. This chain's CDR3 is CASRQGPGNTIYF. CDR3 sequence (DNA): TGTGCCAGCAGACAGGGGCCCGGAAACACCATATATTTT.

The table lists this clone with a few counts. CDR3 nucleotides: TGTGCCAGCAGCCGCCCCCCTCAGGGGGCTACTGAGCAGTTCTTC. It translates to CASSRPPQGATEQFF. The gene calls are TRBV13 and TRBJ2-1; 8 bases agree with TRBD1. In germline, CDR1 is PRHDT, CDR2 FYEKMQ (reference sequence). With V trimmed by 5 bases and J by 9 bases, 12 bases remained unmatched. The CDR3 extends over 15 amino acids.

The V and J genes are TRBV6-1 and TRBJ1-2, with a weak D call TRBD1 (5 bases). The CDR3 totals 15 residues. Between the trimmed V and J ends, which lost 5 bases and 2 bases, there was a span of 15 bases. Germline CDR1 MNHNS, CDR2 SASEGT. The CDR3 spells CASSPRGTINYGYTF. The CDR3 region has the DNA TGTGCCAGCAGTCCCCGGGGGACTATCAACTATGGCTACACCTTC.

This clone was picked up a small number of times. This chain connects TRBV6-5 to TRBJ2-5, with D maybe TRBD1 (6 bases). The ends were cut back, 6 bases at V and 5 bases at J, with 13 bases in the middle. This CDR3 comprises 13 residues. Germline V gives CDR1 MNHEY, CDR2 SVGAGI. The CDR3 region has the DNA TGTGCCAGCAGATACAGGGAGTGGGAGACCCAGTACTTC. It encodes CASRYREWETQYF.

This sequence joins TRBV10-1 and TRBJ2-7; 10 bases line up with TRBD1. V shed 6 bases and J 3 bases; nucleotides not matched to a gene: 5. The CDR3 length is 14 residues. CDR1 and CDR2 from the germline V gene are WNHNN and SYGVQD (reference sequence). CDR3 DNA sequence: TGCGCCAGCAGACCGGGACAGGGGATCTACGAGCAGTACTTC. The encoded protein is CASRPGQGIYEQYF.

The gene calls are TRBV2 and TRBJ1-2, with 9 bases matching TRBD1. CDR1 is SNHLY, CDR2 FYNNEI, per germline. The length of the CDR3 is 14 residues. Trimming took 2 bases from V and 3 from J; bases not matched to a gene: 1. The CDR3 DNA reads TGTGCCAGCAGTGAACGGACAGGGGACTATGGCTACACCTTC. Amino acid sequence: CASSERTGDYGYTF.

The chain recombines TRBV5-1 with TRBJ1-2, with 7 bases fitting TRBD1. The CDR3 is 13 residues long. CDR1 and CDR2 from the germline V gene are SGHRS and YFSETQ. The V segment lost 4 bases and the J segment 2 bases; nucleotides outside the gene matches: 2. In DNA form, the CDR3 reads TGCGCCAGCAGCGAACAGGGGAACTATGGCTACACCTTC. Translated, it gives CASSEQGNYGYTF.

The rearrangement uses TRBV6-5 and TRBJ2-1; TRBD1 matches 11 bases. The CDR3 has 16 amino acids. J lost 10 bases, V lost 0 bases, and 8 bases had no gene match. Germline V CDR1 and CDR2: MNHEY, SVGAGI. The CDR3 loop is CASSYSIRTGGGEQFF. The CDR3 coding sequence is TGTGCCAGCAGTTACTCGATCAGGACAGGGGGCGGGGAGCAGTTCTTC.

The V call is TRBV10-3, the J call TRBJ2-1; 11 bases line up with TRBD1. Losses at the gene ends were 3 bases for V and 2 bases for J; bases not matched to a gene: 15. Germline CDR1 ENHRY, CDR2 SYGVKD. CDR3 length equals 20 residues. CDR3 nucleotide sequence: TGTGCCATCAGTGACTCCGGGACAGGGGGTCCCCAAACTGCCTACAATGAGCAGTTCTTC. Translating it yields CAISDSGTGGPQTAYNEQFF.